This TCR beta chain was identified in a study of cytomegalovirus exposure and HLA in healthy donors. Study-level findings and limits: TCR beta sequences numbering 16,951 were associated with HLA alleles at 0.05 false discovery rate in a later analysis. The investigators catalogued 160 or so TCR beta chains as cytomegalovirus-associated. Most TCR sequences were rare, but some public TCRs occurred in many donors.

A remark on this clone: What it binds is unknown.

Germline V CDR1 and CDR2: SGHAT, FQNNGV. The CDR3 spans 13 residues. After removal of 4 bases from V and 12 bases from J, the junction contained 6 bases not matched to a gene. The PCR made use of 60 Vbeta and 13 Jbeta primers. Assay: immunoSEQ multiplex PCR; the TCRdb copy retains only in-frame clones and omits some. The data show some 150,000 clones, around four fifths seen once. Healthy bone marrow donors supplied every sample. V gene TRBV11-2 combines with J gene TRBJ2-1; 10 positions match TRBD1. The receptor comes from a woman between 50 and 59 years old in good health and CMV-seropositive. Sample: PBMCs. CDR3 sequence: CASSSDRGIRQFF. The DNA for the CDR3 is TGTGCCAGCAGCTCGGACAGGGGGATAAGGCAGTTCTTC.